A selection of T cell receptor beta chains follows, all from one sample in a study of OX40 agonist ivuxolimab in advanced cancers. This table comes from immunoSEQ multiplex PCR, and its TCRdb copy is limited to in-frame clones, with some not included. The data show around 60,000 clones, with 70% to 85% seen just once and 2.4% held by the top ten. The specimen was CD4+ or CD8+ T cells sorted from blood, collected in a trial of the OX40 agonist ivuxolimab. The source of these receptors is an adult with an advanced solid tumor such as melanoma, head and neck, liver or kidney cancer. Both conserved end residues are trimmed from each CDR3.

length: 12; J: TRBJ1-4; V: TRBV10-3; CDR3: AIKGPEASEKLF
length: 12; J: TRBJ1-5; V: TRBV19; CDR3: ASTEQGVAQPQH
length: 10; J: TRBJ2-1; V: TRBV2; CDR3: ASTWGYNEQF
length: 13; J: TRBJ2-6; V: TRBV5-1; CDR3: ASSLLSSGANVLT
length: 11; J: TRBJ1-2; V: TRBV18; CDR3: ASSSGRVYGYT
length: 14; J: TRBJ2-7; V: TRBV27; CDR3: ASSPWGVASSYEQY
length: 14; J: TRBJ2-2; V: TRBV10-3; CDR3: ANWVSGQGVTGELF
length: 16; J: TRBJ1-3; V: TRBV9; CDR3: ASSLNPGQMSSGNTIY
length: 14; J: TRBJ2-7; V: TRBV15; CDR3: ATSRAGGQGSYEQY
length: 12; J: TRBJ1-2; V: TRBV2; CDR3: ASCPMRLNYGYT
length: 16; J: TRBJ2-7; V: TRBV5-1; CDR3: ASSPTWTGGSSSYEQY
length: 15; J: TRBJ1-4; V: TRBV5-3; CDR3: ARSFALRPGPDEKLF
length: 11; J: TRBJ1-2; V: TRBV6-1; CDR3: ASLMGQNYGYT
length: 11; J: TRBJ2-1; V: TRBV7-6; CDR3: ASSQGSGNEQF
length: 12; J: TRBJ1-4; V: TRBV11-1; CDR3: ASSWRNGDEKLF
length: 13; J: TRBJ2-7; V: TRBV4-3; CDR3: ASSQVVGQTYEQY
length: 12; J: TRBJ1-5; V: TRBV5-8; CDR3: ASSRRDSNQPQH
length: 12; J: TRBJ1-2; V: TRBV7-2; CDR3: ASSFTRVFDGYT
length: 13; J: TRBJ2-7; V: TRBV6-5; CDR3: ASSYPSGGQGEQY
length: 11; J: TRBJ1-1; V: TRBV5-4; CDR3: ASSFQGDTEAF
length: 11; J: TRBJ1-1; V: TRBV28; CDR3: ATIAGGRTEAF
length: 14; J: TRBJ2-1; V: TRBV7-2; CDR3: ASSLVVGTRNNEQF
length: 13; J: TRBJ1-1; V: TRBV7-2; CDR3: ASSSLTGLNTEAF
length: 15; J: TRBJ1-3; V: TRBV4-1; CDR3: ASSLKKEREGKNTIY
length: 14; J: TRBJ2-7; V: TRBV18; CDR3: ASSPPGVRGTSGQY
length: 11; J: TRBJ2-6; V: TRBV2; CDR3: ASSEAGANVLT
length: 14; J: TRBJ2-3; V: TRBV5-1; CDR3: ASSYGPAEGTDTQY
length: 15; J: TRBJ1-2; V: TRBV18; CDR3: ASSSPLRTGGNYGYT
length: 12; J: TRBJ2-3; V: TRBV5-4; CDR3: ASSLGVAPDTQY
length: 15; J: TRBJ2-7; V: TRBV6-7; CDR3: ASSYGGPGSGVREQY
length: 14; J: TRBJ2-3; V: TRBV7-3; CDR3: ASSSGLAGYTDTQY
length: 10; J: TRBJ2-7; V: TRBV6-1; CDR3: ASGQGRDEQY
length: 16; J: TRBJ1-6; V: TRBV27; CDR3: ASSLRGRGNNYNSPLH
length: 18; J: TRBJ1-5; V: TRBV4-2; CDR3: ASSQGLRTGQGSEGQPQH
length: 13; J: TRBJ1-4; V: TRBV6-1; CDR3: ASSERGRDREKLF
length: 14; J: TRBJ2-1; V: TRBV9; CDR3: ASSVAPSGGAHEQF
length: 12; J: TRBJ2-5; V: TRBV4-3; CDR3: ASSQDLVRETQY
length: 10; J: TRBJ1-1; V: TRBV28; CDR3: ASMTRGTEAF
length: 12; J: TRBJ2-2; V: TRBV2; CDR3: ASSEQRGTGELF
length: 11; J: TRBJ1-1; V: TRBV10-3; CDR3: ATEDSPNTEAF
length: 11; J: TRBJ2-5; V: TRBV6-1; CDR3: ASPDGGPGTQY
length: 12; J: TRBJ2-2; V: TRBV25-1; CDR3: ASSELQLGTKLF
length: 11; J: TRBJ1-1; V: TRBV4-1; CDR3: ASSQDRGTEAF
length: 12; J: TRBJ1-4; V: TRBV5-4; CDR3: ASSPDRGQEKLF
length: 11; J: TRBJ1-2; V: TRBV5-3; CDR3: ARAWRRTGGYT